This paragraph reports one T cell receptor beta chain. The antigen remains unidentified. This specimen comes from a study of T cell responses to AZD1222 COVID-19 vaccine. Whole-study results and caveats: Among the donors, most were white British and more were female, and clonal diversity was possibly underestimated.

Trimming stripped 5 bases from V and 8 bases from J, with 25 bases between. CDR1 and CDR2 from the germline V gene are MNHEY and SVGEGT. The CDR3 runs to 17 residues. Here immunoSEQ multiplex PCR was the method, and the copy in TCRdb shows in-frame clones only, minus some. The sample lists over 150,000 clones; about 91% were seen once. V usage is TRBV6-2 or TRBV6-3 and J usage is TRBJ2-1; D tentatively reads TRBD1 or TRBD2 (6 bases each). The sequence derives from an adult in good health. The sample here was peripheral blood, taken on day 0 of MenACWY control vaccination. The CDR3 nucleotides are TGTGCCAGCAGTCCCAGCCCGTGGGGGGCTTTGTGGGATGAGCAGTTCTTC. As protein: CASSPSPWGALWDEQFF.